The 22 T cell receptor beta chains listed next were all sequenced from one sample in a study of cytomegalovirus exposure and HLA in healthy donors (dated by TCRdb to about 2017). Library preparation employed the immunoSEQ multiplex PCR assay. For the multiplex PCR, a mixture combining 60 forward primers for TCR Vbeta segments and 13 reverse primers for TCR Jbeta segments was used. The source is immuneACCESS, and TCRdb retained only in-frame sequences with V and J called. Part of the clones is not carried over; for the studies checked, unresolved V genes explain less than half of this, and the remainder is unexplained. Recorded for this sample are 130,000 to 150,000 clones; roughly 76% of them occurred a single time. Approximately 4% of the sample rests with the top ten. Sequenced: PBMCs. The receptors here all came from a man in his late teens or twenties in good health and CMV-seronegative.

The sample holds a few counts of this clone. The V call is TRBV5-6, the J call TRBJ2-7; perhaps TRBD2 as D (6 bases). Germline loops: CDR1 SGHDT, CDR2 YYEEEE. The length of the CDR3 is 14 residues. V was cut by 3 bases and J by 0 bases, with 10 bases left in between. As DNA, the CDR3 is TGTGCCAGCAGCTGGGGGGACTTCTCCTACGAGCAGTACTTC. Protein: CASSWGDFSYEQYF.

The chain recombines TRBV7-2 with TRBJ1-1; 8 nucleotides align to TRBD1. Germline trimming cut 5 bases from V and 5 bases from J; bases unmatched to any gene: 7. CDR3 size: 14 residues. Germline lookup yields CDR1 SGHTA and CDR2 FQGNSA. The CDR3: CASSRPQGATEAFF. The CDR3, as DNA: TGTGCCAGCAGCCGCCCCCAGGGGGCGACTGAAGCTTTCTTT. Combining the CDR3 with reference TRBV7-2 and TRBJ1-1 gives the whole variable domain GAGVSQSPSNKVTEKGKDVELRCDPISGHTALYWYRQSLGQGLEFLIYFQGNSAPDKSGLPSDRFSAERTGGSVSTLTIQRTQQEDSAVYLCASSRPQGATEAFFGQGTRLTVV.

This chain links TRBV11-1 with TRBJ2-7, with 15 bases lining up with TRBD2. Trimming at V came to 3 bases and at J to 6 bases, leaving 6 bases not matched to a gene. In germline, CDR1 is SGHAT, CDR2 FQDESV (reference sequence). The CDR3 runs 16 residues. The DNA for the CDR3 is TGTGCCAGCAGCTTGGGACCGGGACTAGCGGGGGGCGAGCAGTACTTC. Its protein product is CASSLGPGLAGGEQYF.

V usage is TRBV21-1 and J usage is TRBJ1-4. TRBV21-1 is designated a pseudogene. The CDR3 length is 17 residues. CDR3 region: CASSKGRRDLGCEKLFF. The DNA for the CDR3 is TGTGCCAGCAGCAAAGGGAGGCGGGACCTCGGGTGTGAAAAACTGTTTTTT.

The CDR3 loop is CASSPAGLSGGEQYF. The CDR3, as DNA: TGTGCCAGCAGCCCCGCAGGACTCTCCGGGGGCGAGCAGTACTTC. The chain carries TRBV7-9 and TRBJ2-7; D may be TRBD2 (6 bases). The CDR3 loop spans 15 amino acids. From germline, CDR1 is SEHNR and CDR2 FQNEAQ (reference sequence). Between the trimmed V and J ends, which lost 5 bases and 6 bases, there was a span of 20 bases.

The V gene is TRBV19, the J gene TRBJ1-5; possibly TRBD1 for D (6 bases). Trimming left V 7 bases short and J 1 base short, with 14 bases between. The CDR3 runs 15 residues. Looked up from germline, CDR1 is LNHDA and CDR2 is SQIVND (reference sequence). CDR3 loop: CASTNTGTSNQPQHF. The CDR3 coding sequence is TGTGCCAGTACCAACACAGGGACGAGCAATCAGCCCCAGCATTTT.

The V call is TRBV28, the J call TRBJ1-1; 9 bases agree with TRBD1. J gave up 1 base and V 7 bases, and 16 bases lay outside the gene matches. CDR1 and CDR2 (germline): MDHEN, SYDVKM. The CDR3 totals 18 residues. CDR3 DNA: TGTGCCAGCAATGGGGCGAACAGGGGGCCCCTCCAGAACACTGAAGCTTTCTTT. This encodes CASNGANRGPLQNTEAFF.

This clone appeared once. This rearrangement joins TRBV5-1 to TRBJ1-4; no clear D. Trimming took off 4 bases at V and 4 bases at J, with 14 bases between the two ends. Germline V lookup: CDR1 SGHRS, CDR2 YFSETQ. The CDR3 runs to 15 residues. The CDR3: CASSPGSSVNEKLFF. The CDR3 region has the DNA TGCGCCAGCAGCCCCGGGTCCTCCGTTAATGAAAAACTGTTTTTT.

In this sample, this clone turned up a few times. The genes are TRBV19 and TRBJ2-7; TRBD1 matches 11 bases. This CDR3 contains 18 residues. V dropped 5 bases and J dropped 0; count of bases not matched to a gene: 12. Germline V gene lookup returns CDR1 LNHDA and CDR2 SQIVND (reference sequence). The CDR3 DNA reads TGTGCCAGTAGTCCAGTGGGGACAGGGGGTACACCCTCCTACGAGCAGTACTTC. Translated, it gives CASSPVGTGGTPSYEQYF.

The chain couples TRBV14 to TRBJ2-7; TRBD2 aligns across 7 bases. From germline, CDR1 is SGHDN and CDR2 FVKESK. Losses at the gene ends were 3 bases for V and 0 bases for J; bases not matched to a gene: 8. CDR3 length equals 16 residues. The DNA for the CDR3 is TGTGCCAGCAGCCACGAGCGGGGCGGGAACTCCTACGAGCAGTACTTC. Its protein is CASSHERGGNSYEQYF.

In nucleotides, the CDR3 is TGTGCCAGCAGCCAATCGCCGCAGGGTGGTCCTGGCTACACCTTC. Its translation: CASSQSPQGGPGYTF. The chain has TRBV16 and TRBJ1-2; D possibly corresponds to TRBD1 (5 bases). CDR1 and CDR2 from the germline V gene are KGHSY and FQNENV. This CDR3 contains 15 residues. Trimming took 0 bases from V and 7 from J, leaving 15 bases between them. Together with reference TRBV16 and TRBJ1-2, the CDR3 gives the full variable domain: GEEVAQTPKHLVRGEGQKAKLYCAPIKGHSYVFWYQQVLKNEFKFLISFQNENVFDETGMPKERFSAKCLPNSPCSLEIQATKLEDSAVYFCASSQSPQGGPGYTFGSGTRLTVV.

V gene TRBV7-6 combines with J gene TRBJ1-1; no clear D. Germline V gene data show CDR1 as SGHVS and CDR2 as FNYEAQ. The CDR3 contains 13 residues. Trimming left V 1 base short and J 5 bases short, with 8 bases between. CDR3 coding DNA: TGTGCCAGCAGCTTAGGTCCGCGAACTGAAGCTTTCTTT. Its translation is CASSLGPRTEAFF.

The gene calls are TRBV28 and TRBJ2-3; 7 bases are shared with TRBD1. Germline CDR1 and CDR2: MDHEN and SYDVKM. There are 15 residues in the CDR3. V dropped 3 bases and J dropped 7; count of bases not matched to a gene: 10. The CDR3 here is CASSFQGTALYTQYF. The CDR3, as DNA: TGTGCCAGCAGTTTTCAGGGGACAGCTTTGTATACGCAGTATTTT. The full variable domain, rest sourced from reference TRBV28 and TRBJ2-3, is DVKVTQSSRYLVKRTGEKVFLECVQDMDHENMFWYRQDPGLGLRLIYFSYDVKMKEKGDIPEGYSVSREKKERFSLILESASTNQTSMYLCASSFQGTALYTQYFGPGTRLTVL.

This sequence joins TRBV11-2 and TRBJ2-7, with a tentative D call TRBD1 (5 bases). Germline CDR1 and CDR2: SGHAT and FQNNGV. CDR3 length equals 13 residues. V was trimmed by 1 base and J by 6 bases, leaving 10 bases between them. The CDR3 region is CASSLGQPREQYF. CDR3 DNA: TGTGCCAGCAGCTTAGGACAGCCGCGCGAGCAGTACTTC.

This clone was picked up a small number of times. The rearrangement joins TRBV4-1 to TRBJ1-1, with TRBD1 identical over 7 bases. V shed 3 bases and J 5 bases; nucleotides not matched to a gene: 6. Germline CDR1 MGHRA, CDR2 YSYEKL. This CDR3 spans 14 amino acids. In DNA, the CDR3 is TGCGCCAGCAGCCAGAAACCGGGACAGACTGAAGCTTTCTTT. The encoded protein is CASSQKPGQTEAFF.

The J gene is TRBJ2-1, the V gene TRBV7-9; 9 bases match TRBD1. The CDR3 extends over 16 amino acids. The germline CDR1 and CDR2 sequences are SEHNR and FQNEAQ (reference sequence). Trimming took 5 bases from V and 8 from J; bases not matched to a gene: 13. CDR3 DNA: TGTGCCAGCAGCCCAGTTCCCGGGACAGGGATCCATGAGCAGTTCTTC. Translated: CASSPVPGTGIHEQFF.

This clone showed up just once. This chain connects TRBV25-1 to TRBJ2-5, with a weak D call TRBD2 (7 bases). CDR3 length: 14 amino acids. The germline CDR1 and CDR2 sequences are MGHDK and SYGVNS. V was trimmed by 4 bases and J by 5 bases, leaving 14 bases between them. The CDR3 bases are TGTGCCAGCAGTGCGAGGCGGGGGCGGGAGACCCAGTACTTC. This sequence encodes CASSARRGRETQYF.

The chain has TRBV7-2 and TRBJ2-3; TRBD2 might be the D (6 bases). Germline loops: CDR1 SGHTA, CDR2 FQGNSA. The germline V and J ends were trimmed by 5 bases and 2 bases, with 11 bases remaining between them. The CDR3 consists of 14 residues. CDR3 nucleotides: TGTGCCAGCAGCGCGAGCGGGTTCACAGATACGCAGTATTTT. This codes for CASSASGFTDTQYF.

The chain's CDR3 is CAISPSASAAGTYGYTF. CDR3 DNA sequence: TGTGCCATCAGCCCGTCGGCGTCCGCAGCGGGGACCTATGGCTACACCTTC. The chain carries TRBV10-3 and TRBJ1-2; D might be TRBD1 (5 bases). The V gene's germline CDR1 is ENHRY and CDR2 SYGVKD. The V and J ends lost 6 bases and 4 bases respectively, with 24 bases between them. CDR3 length: 17 residues.

CDR3 protein: CASIRPGGPNTEAFF. The CDR3 DNA sequence: TGTGCCAGCATTAGACCAGGGGGTCCAAACACTGAAGCTTTCTTT. The J gene is TRBJ1-1, the V gene TRBV27, with TRBD1 matching 7 bases. Germline V gene data show CDR1 as MNHEY and CDR2 as SMNVEV (reference sequence). The CDR3 runs to 15 residues. Unmatched junction bases numbered 10, after V lost 7 bases and J lost 2 bases.

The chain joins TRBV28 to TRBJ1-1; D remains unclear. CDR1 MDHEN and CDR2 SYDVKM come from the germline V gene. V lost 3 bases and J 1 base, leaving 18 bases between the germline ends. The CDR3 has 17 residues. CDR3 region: CASSLLGGPRRNTEAFF. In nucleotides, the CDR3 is TGTGCCAGCAGTTTGTTGGGCGGGCCGAGGAGGAACACTGAAGCTTTCTTT.

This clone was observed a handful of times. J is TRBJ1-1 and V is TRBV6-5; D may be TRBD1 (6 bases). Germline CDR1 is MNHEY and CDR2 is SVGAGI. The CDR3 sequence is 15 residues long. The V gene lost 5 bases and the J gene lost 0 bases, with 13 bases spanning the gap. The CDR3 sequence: CASSQQGLMNTEAFF. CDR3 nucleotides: TGTGCCAGCAGTCAACAGGGTCTCATGAACACTGAAGCTTTCTTT.